The 23 T cell receptor beta chains listed next were all sequenced from one sample in a study of T cell changes during pregnancy in multiple sclerosis. TCRdb's table, derived via immunoSEQ multiplex PCR, lists solely in-frame clones and lacks some. The table records approximately 30,000 clones, roughly 89% of them present only once. The sample was CD4+ T cells from peripheral blood mononuclear cells, taken in the second trimester of pregnancy. These receptors all come from a female donor with multiple sclerosis, enrolled in a pregnancy study.

CDR3 protein: CASGTGESAGANVLTF. The CDR3 region has the DNA TGCGCCAGCGGGACAGGGGAATCCGCTGGGGCCAACGTCCTGACTTTC. The V and J genes are TRBV5-1 and TRBJ2-6; TRBD1 agrees at 10 bases. The CDR3 runs 16 residues. Germline assignment: CDR1 SGHRS and CDR2 YFSETQ. Trimming took 7 bases from V and 2 from J; bases not matched to a gene: 6.

The CDR3 nucleotides are TGCGCCAGCAGCCAAGGACAGGGGGGAAACTATGGCTACACCTTC. Protein sequence: CASSQGQGGNYGYTF. V usage is TRBV4-1 and J usage is TRBJ1-2; 9 bases are shared with TRBD1. V gave up 1 base and J gave up 2 bases; unmatched junction bases: 2. Germline loops: CDR1 MGHRA, CDR2 YSYEKL. The CDR3 has 15 residues.

CDR3 region: CAISESRGPYEQYF. The CDR3 region has the DNA TGTGCCATCAGTGAGTCGAGGGGGCCTTACGAGCAGTACTTC. The rearrangement joins TRBV10-3 to TRBJ2-5; the match to TRBD1 covers 7 bases. The J call may be faulty, since TRBJ2-7 better matches the DNA end. In germline, CDR1 is ENHRY, CDR2 SYGVKD. This CDR3 is 14 amino acids long.

V and J are TRBV9 and TRBJ2-7, with 10 bases matching TRBD2. This CDR3 has 17 residues. CDR1 is SGDLS, CDR2 YYNGEE, per germline. Trimming took 0 bases from V and 5 from J; bases not matched to a gene: 11. The CDR3 DNA reads as TGTGCCAGCAGCGTAGGGGTAAGCGGGGGGGCTGAGAACGAGCAGTACTTC. Its translation: CASSVGVSGGAENEQYF.

The chain recombines TRBV29-1 with TRBJ1-5, with 7 bases matching TRBD1. J gave up 3 bases and V 6 bases, and 5 bases lay outside the gene matches. The CDR3 runs to 13 residues. Germline CDR1 is SQVTM and CDR2 is ANQGSEA. This CDR3 is CSVATGINQPQHF. DNA for the CDR3: TGCAGCGTAGCGACAGGGATCAATCAGCCCCAGCATTTT.

The V and J genes are TRBV2 and TRBJ1-1; D call uncertain. From germline, CDR1 is SNHLY and CDR2 FYNNEI. The CDR3 runs to 13 residues. V lost 1 base and J lost 4, with 7 bases in between. This chain's CDR3 is CASSEGALTEAFF. The CDR3 DNA sequence: TGTGCCAGCAGTGAAGGGGCCCTCACTGAAGCTTTCTTT. Full variable domain (rest looked up from reference TRBV2 and TRBJ1-1): EPEVTQTPSHQVTQMGQEVILRCVPISNHLYFYWYRQILGQKVEFLVSFYNNEISEKSEIFDDQFSVERPDGSNFTLKIRSTKLEDSAMYFCASSEGALTEAFFGQGTRLTVV.

This clone was observed a few times. The CDR3 DNA follows: TGTGCCTGGAGTGTACTAGGTCAGAACACTGAAGCTTTCTTT. Translating gives CAWSVLGQNTEAFF. The V call is TRBV30, the J call TRBJ1-1, with unresolved D. V lost 0 bases and J 1 base, leaving 9 bases between the germline ends. The CDR3 is made up of 14 amino acids. Germline V gene sequence: CDR1 GTSNPN, CDR2 SVGIG (reference sequence). The variable domain in full, completed from reference TRBV30 and TRBJ1-1, reads SQTIHQWPATLVQPVGSPLSLECTVEGTSNPNLYWYRQAAGRGLQLLFYSVGIGQISSEVPQNLSASRPQDRQFILSSKKLLLSDSGFYLCAWSVLGQNTEAFFGQGTRLTVV.

J is TRBJ1-2 and V is TRBV7-9; D might be TRBD1 (6 bases). Germline V lookup: CDR1 SEHNR, CDR2 FQNEAQ (reference sequence). This CDR3 has 17 amino acids. V was cut by 5 bases and J by 8 bases, with 27 bases left in between. The CDR3 DNA is TGTGCCAGCAGCCGCGCGGGCTTTAAGAGGGGGGGAGTAGGCTACACCTTC. It encodes CASSRAGFKRGGVGYTF. The full variable domain, completed using reference TRBV7-9 and TRBJ1-2, is DTGVSQNPRHKITKRGQNVTFRCDPISEHNRLYWYRQTLGQGPEFLTYFQNEAQLEKSRLLSDRFSAERPKGSFSTLEIQRTEQGDSAMYLCASSRAGFKRGGVGYTFGSGTRLTVV.

The chain recombines TRBV7-2 with TRBJ2-5, with TRBD2 as a possible D gene (6 bases). Trimming removed 4 bases from V and 3 bases from J, with 15 bases in between. Germline V gives CDR1 SGHTA, CDR2 FQGNSA. The CDR3 extends over 15 amino acids. The CDR3 region is CASSSTRGGEETQYF. The CDR3 DNA follows: TGTGCCAGCAGCTCGACGCGGGGCGGGGAAGAGACCCAGTACTTC.

The table lists this clone with a count of one. The chain recombines TRBV14 with TRBJ2-3; TRBD2 agrees at 14 bases. CDR1 and CDR2 (germline): SGHDN, FVKESK. This CDR3 comprises 15 residues. The V gene end was trimmed by 4 bases and the J gene end by 7 bases; junction bases not matched to a gene: 4. DNA for the CDR3: TGTGCCAGCAGCCGACTAGCGGGGGGGCTAAATACGCAGTATTTT. As protein: CASSRLAGGLNTQYF.

The chain has TRBV2 and TRBJ2-1, with 11 nucleotides matching TRBD2. Unmatched junction bases numbered 4, after V lost 5 bases and J lost 4 bases. CDR3 length: 15 amino acids. Germline CDR1 and CDR2: SNHLY and FYNNEI. Here the CDR3 reads CASSSIAGGYNEQFF. The CDR3 bases are TGTGCCAGCAGTTCTATAGCGGGGGGGTACAATGAGCAGTTCTTC.

The J gene is TRBJ1-1, the V gene TRBV7-9; D perhaps matches TRBD1 (6 bases). With 1 base removed from V and 3 bases from J, the gap between germline ends came to 15 bases. The CDR3 runs 16 residues. Germline CDR1 is SEHNR and CDR2 is FQNEAQ (reference sequence). As DNA, the CDR3 is TGTGCCAGCAGCTTAGGAAGTGTCAGGACAGACACTGAAGCTTTCTTT. It yields the protein CASSLGSVRTDTEAFF.

J is TRBJ1-2 and V is TRBV23-1; TRBD1 matches 8 bases. TRBV23-1 is an ORF, with its function uncertain. This CDR3 is built from 17 residues. V shed 3 bases and J 8 bases; nucleotides not matched to a gene: 17. This CDR3 is CASSQRTGWGTDWGYTF. Written as DNA, the CDR3 is TGCGCCAGCAGTCAGCGGACAGGGTGGGGGACGGACTGGGGCTACACCTTC.

Regarding this clone: Relative to the germline gene, one junction end is altered; a read error may explain this. The chain is built from TRBV7-7 and TRBJ2-1; perhaps TRBD2 as D (6 bases). The CDR3 is made up of 15 amino acids. The V gene's germline CDR1 is SSHAT and CDR2 FNYEAQ (reference sequence). The CDR3 nucleotides are TGTGCTAGCAGCCGGGACTTCCAGCCCTACAATGAGCAGTTCTTC. Amino acids: CASSRDFQPYNEQFF.

This chain links TRBV5-1 with TRBJ2-1; D remains unclear. CDR3 size: 14 residues. V lost 6 bases and J 3 bases, leaving 13 bases between the germline ends. From germline, CDR1 is SGHRS and CDR2 YFSETQ. CDR3 protein: CASTPQVDYNEQFF. The CDR3 DNA is TGCGCCAGCACCCCCCAGGTAGACTACAATGAGCAGTTCTTC.

This clone came up a few times. The rearrangement joins TRBV19 to TRBJ1-5; the D gene is possibly TRBD1 (6 bases). Germline V gives CDR1 LNHDA, CDR2 SQIVND (reference sequence). The CDR3 length is 14 residues. V lost 2 bases to trimming and J lost 1 base, with 6 bases between them. The CDR3 DNA sequence: TGTGCCAGTAGTATACAGGGGAGCAATCAGCCCCAGCATTTT. Residues: CASSIQGSNQPQHF.

J is TRBJ1-6 and V is TRBV4-1, with D maybe TRBD1 (5 bases). From germline, CDR1 is MGHRA and CDR2 YSYEKL. This CDR3 is built from 14 residues. Trimming stripped 2 bases from V and 8 bases from J, with 10 bases between. CDR3 sequence: CASSQIQADSPLHF. DNA for the CDR3: TGCGCCAGCAGCCAAATACAGGCTGATTCACCCCTCCACTTT.

In this sample, this clone turned up a few times. The rearrangement links TRBV6-5 to TRBJ1-1; a weak D match, TRBD1 (5 bases). CDR1 is MNHEY, CDR2 SVGAGI, per germline. The CDR3 extends over 16 amino acids. Trimming left V 0 bases short and J 0 bases short, with 11 bases between. CDR3 loop: CASSYSAGRVNTEAFF. The CDR3 coding sequence is TGTGCCAGCAGTTACTCCGCAGGGAGGGTGAACACTGAAGCTTTCTTT.

V usage is TRBV18 and J usage is TRBJ2-1, with TRBD1 matching 8 bases. The V gene end was trimmed by 4 bases and the J gene end by 6 bases; junction bases not matched to a gene: 5. Germline CDR1 and CDR2: KGHSH and LQKENI. The CDR3 contains 14 residues. The DNA for the CDR3 is TGTGCCAGCTCACGGGACAGGCAGAGCAATGAGCAGTTCTTC. It yields the protein CASSRDRQSNEQFF.

V is TRBV7-2 and J is TRBJ2-1; 8 bases agree with TRBD2. The CDR3 is 15 residues long. J was trimmed by 8 bases and V by 1 base; bases with no gene match: 7. Germline CDR1 and CDR2: SGHTA and FQGNSA. CDR3 region: CASSLGGGTHHEQFF. DNA of the CDR3: TGTGCCAGCAGCTTAGGCGGGGGGACCCACCATGAGCAGTTCTTC.

The CDR3 protein is CASSQEPTSRGWGGGELFF. In DNA, the CDR3 is TGCGCCAGCAGCCAAGAACCCACGAGCCGGGGATGGGGGGGCGGGGAGCTGTTTTTT. The genes are TRBV4-3 and TRBJ2-2; 7 bases map to TRBD2. The CDR3 runs 19 residues. CDR1 and CDR2 (germline): LGHNA, YSLEER. Trimming at V came to 0 bases and at J to 7 bases, leaving 17 bases not matched to a gene.

This sequence joins TRBV5-1 and TRBJ2-1; 11 bases line up with TRBD2. This CDR3 is built from 18 residues. Germline loops: CDR1 SGHRS, CDR2 YFSETQ. Unmatched junction bases numbered 11, after V lost 1 base and J lost 5 bases. The CDR3 region is CASSLKLAGAPGDNEQFF. The DNA for the CDR3 is TGCGCCAGCAGCTTGAAACTAGCGGGGGCCCCGGGGGACAATGAGCAGTTCTTC.

V is TRBV5-4 and J is TRBJ2-7, with D possibly being TRBD1 (6 bases). Germline V CDR1 and CDR2: SGHNT, YYREEE (reference sequence). The CDR3 consists of 13 residues. The V end was cut by 1 base, the J end by 6 bases, with 11 bases between. CDR3 in amino acids: CASSLRQDLEQYF. The CDR3 nucleotides read TGTGCCAGCAGCTTGAGACAGGATCTCGAGCAGTACTTC.